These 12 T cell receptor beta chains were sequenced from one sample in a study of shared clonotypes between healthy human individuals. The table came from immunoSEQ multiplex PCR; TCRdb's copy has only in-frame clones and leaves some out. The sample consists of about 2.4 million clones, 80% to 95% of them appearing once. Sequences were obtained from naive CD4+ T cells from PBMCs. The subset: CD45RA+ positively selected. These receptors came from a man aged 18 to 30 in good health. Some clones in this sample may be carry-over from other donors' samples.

CDR3 bases: TGTGCCAGCAGCCCGCAACGCAAGTCGAACACCGGGGAGCTGTTTTTT. Amino acid sequence: CASSPQRKSNTGELFF. V is TRBV7-3 and J is TRBJ2-2; D is ambiguous. The CDR3 sequence is 16 residues long. The V gene lost 5 bases and the J gene lost 0 bases, with 13 bases spanning the gap. Germline V gene sequence: CDR1 SGHTA, CDR2 FQGTGA. The variable domain in full, completed from reference TRBV7-3 and TRBJ2-2, reads GAGVSQTPSNKVTEKGKYVELRCDPISGHTALYWYRQSLGQGPEFLIYFQGTGAADDSGLPNDRFFAVRPEGSVSTLKIQRTERGDSAVYLCASSPQRKSNTGELFFGEGSRLTVL.

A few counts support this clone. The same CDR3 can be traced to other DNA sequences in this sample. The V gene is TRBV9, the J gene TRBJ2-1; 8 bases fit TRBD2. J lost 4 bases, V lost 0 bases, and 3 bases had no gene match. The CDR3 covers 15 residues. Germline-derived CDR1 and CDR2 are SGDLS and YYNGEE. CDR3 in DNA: TGTGCCAGCAGCGTAGACGGGAGGGGGTACAATGAGCAGTTCTTC. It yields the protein CASSVDGRGYNEQFF.

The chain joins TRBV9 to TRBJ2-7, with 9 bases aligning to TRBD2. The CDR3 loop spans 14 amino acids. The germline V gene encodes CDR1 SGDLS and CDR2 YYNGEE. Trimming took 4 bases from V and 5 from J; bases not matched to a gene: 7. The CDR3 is CASSSLGTSNEQYF. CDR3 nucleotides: TGTGCCAGCAGCTCTCTTGGGACTAGCAACGAGCAGTACTTC.

This CDR3 is CASSMGRGGEAFF. The CDR3 nucleotides read TGTGCCAGCAGTATGGGCAGAGGGGGTGAAGCTTTCTTT. The chain joins TRBV27 to TRBJ1-1; the D gene is possibly TRBD1 (6 bases). CDR3 length equals 13 residues. Germline loops: CDR1 MNHEY, CDR2 SMNVEV (reference sequence). Trimming stripped 5 bases from V and 7 bases from J, with 14 bases between.

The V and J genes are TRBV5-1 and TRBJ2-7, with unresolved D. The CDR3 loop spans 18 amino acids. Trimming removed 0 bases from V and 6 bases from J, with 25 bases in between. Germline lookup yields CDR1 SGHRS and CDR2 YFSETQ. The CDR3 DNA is TGCGCCAGCAGCTTGGCCGCCCGCCTCACGGGCCCTAGTACCGAGCAGTACTTC. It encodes CASSLAARLTGPSTEQYF.

The CDR3 protein is CAISESLASGRTDTQYF. In nucleotides, the CDR3 is TGTGCCATCAGTGAGTCTTTGGCTAGCGGACGCACAGATACGCAGTATTTT. The rearrangement uses TRBV10-3 and TRBJ2-3, with 7 bases lining up with TRBD2. Germline lookup yields CDR1 ENHRY and CDR2 SYGVKD. V shed 0 bases, J shed 1 base, and the junction held 7 bases outside the gene matches. The CDR3 extends over 17 amino acids.

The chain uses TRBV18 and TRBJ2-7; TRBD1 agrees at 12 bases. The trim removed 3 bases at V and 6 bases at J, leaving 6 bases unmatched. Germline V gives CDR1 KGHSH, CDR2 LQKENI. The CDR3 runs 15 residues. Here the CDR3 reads CASSPGTGGMVEQYF. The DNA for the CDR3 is TGTGCCAGCTCACCTGGGACAGGGGGCATGGTCGAGCAGTACTTC. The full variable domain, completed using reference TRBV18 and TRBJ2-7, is NAGVMQNPRHLVRRRGQEARLRCSPMKGHSHVYWYRQLPEEGLKFMVYLQKENIIDESGMPKERFSAEFPKEGPSILRIQQVVRGDSAAYFCASSPGTGGMVEQYFGPGTRLTVT.

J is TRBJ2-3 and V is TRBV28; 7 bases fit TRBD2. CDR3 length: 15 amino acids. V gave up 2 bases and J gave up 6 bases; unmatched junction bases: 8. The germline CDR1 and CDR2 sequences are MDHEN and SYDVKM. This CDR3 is CASSLEAGVRDTQYF. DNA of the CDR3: TGTGCCAGCAGTTTAGAGGCGGGAGTCAGGGATACGCAGTATTTT. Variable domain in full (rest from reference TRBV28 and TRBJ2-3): DVKVTQSSRYLVKRTGEKVFLECVQDMDHENMFWYRQDPGLGLRLIYFSYDVKMKEKGDIPEGYSVSREKKERFSLILESASTNQTSMYLCASSLEAGVRDTQYFGPGTRLTVL.

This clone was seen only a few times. CDR3 region: CASIDRGLAAFF. The CDR3 DNA reads as TGTGCCAGCATAGACAGGGGGCTGGCAGCTTTCTTT. The chain links TRBV7-9 to TRBJ1-1; 10 nucleotides align to TRBD1. Germline trimming cut 7 bases from V and 10 bases from J; bases unmatched to any gene: 6. Germline values: CDR1 SEHNR, CDR2 FQNEAQ (reference sequence). The CDR3 runs 12 residues.

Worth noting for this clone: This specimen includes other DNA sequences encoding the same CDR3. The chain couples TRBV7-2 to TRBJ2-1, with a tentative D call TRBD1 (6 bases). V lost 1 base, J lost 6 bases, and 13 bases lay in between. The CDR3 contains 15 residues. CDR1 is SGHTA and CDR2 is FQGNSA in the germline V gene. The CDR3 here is CASSLVGQGGNEQFF. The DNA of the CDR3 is TGTGCCAGCAGCTTAGTGGGACAAGGGGGCAATGAGCAGTTCTTC.

CDR3 DNA: TGTGCCAGCAGGTCAGGGGGCAGGAGGGAAAAACTGTTTTTT. This translates into CASRSGGRREKLFF. The V call is TRBV28, the J call TRBJ1-4; the match to TRBD1 covers 8 bases. The V gene's germline CDR1 is MDHEN and CDR2 SYDVKM. This CDR3 is built from 14 residues. J lost 8 bases, V lost 6 bases, and 8 bases had no gene match.

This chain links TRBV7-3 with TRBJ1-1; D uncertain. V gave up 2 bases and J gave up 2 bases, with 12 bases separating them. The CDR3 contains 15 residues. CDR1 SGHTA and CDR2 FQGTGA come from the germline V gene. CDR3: CASSLDPRPNTEAFF. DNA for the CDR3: TGTGCCAGCAGCTTAGATCCCAGGCCCAACACTGAAGCTTTCTTT.